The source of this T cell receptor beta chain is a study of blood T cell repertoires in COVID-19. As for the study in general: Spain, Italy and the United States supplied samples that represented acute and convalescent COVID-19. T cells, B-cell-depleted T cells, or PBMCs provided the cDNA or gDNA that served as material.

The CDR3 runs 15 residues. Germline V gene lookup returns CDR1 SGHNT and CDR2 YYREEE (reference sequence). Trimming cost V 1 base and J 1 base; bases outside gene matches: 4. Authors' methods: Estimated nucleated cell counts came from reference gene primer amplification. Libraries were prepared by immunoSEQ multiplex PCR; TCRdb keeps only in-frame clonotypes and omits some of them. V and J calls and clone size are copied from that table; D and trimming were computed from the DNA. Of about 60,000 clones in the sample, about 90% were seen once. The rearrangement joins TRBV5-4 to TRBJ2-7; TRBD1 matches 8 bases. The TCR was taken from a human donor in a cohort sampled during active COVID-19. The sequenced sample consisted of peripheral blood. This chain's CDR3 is CASSLSQGVSYEQYF. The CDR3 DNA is TGTGCCAGCAGCTTGTCACAGGGGGTATCCTACGAGCAGTACTTC. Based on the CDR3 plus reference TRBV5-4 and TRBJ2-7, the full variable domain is ETGVTQSPTHLIKTRGQQVTLRCSSQSGHNTVSWYQQALGQGPQFIFQYYREEENGRGNFPPRFSGLQFPNYSSELNVNALELDDSALYLCASSLSQGVSYEQYFGPGTRLTVT.